A single sample is the source of the 22 T cell receptor beta chains below, sequenced in a study of CD8 T cells in Susac syndrome. Random hexamers primed reverse transcription of about 0.5 to 1 ug RNA. TCRdb re-called the immunoSEQ multiplex PCR reads with MiXCR, one entry per CDR3 protein. The repertoire includes some 120,000 distinct CDR3 sequences, roughly 92% of them detected once, and about 0.11% sits in the top ten. Sequenced sample: CD8+ T cells from PBMCs. Source of these receptors: a human donor in good health.

The rearrangement joins TRBV7-2 to TRBJ1-2; D remains unclear. This CDR3 has 17 amino acids. V gave up 5 bases and J gave up 2 bases, with 21 bases separating them. The germline gives CDR1 SGHTA, CDR2 FQGNSA. CDR3 amino acids: CASSPPAGRVSNYGYTF. The CDR3 DNA is TGTGCCAGCAGCCCTCCGGCCGGGCGGGTTTCAAACTATGGCTACACCTTC.

The chain is built from TRBV30 and TRBJ2-2; D is ambiguous. Germline assignment: CDR1 GTSNPN and CDR2 SVGIG (reference sequence). This CDR3 has 12 amino acids. Trimming removed 1 base from V and 1 base from J, with 1 base in between. Here the CDR3 reads CAWSENTGELFF. The DNA of the CDR3 is TGTGCCTGGAGTGAGAACACCGGGGAGCTGTTTTTT.

This chain joins TRBV4-3 and TRBJ1-4; 9 nucleotides align to TRBD1. The CDR3 totals 15 residues. The V gene's germline CDR1 is LGHNA and CDR2 YSLEER. Unmatched junction bases numbered 5, after V lost 2 bases and J lost 7 bases. CDR3 DNA: TGCGCCAGCAGCCAAAGCCACAGGGGGCTTGAAAAACTGTTTTTT. This codes for CASSQSHRGLEKLFF.

The chain uses TRBV5-1 and TRBJ2-1; possible D gene TRBD1, 6 bases. The V gene lost 4 bases and the J gene lost 10 bases, with 27 bases spanning the gap. In germline, CDR1 is SGHRS, CDR2 YFSETQ. The CDR3 is 17 amino acids. In nucleotides, the CDR3 is TGCGCCAGCAGCCCACCTGTCGGAGGAGACAGGTTCGGAGAGCAGTTCTTC. Protein sequence: CASSPPVGGDRFGEQFF.

Here the CDR3 DNA reads TGCAGTGCTAGTGCCCAGGGTTTGAGGAATCAGCCCCAGCATTTT. It codes for CSASAQGLRNQPQHF. The chain combines TRBV20-1 with TRBJ1-5, with TRBD1 as a possible D gene (5 bases). This CDR3 spans 15 amino acids. Germline assignment: CDR1 DFQATT and CDR2 SNEGSKA (reference sequence). The germline V and J ends were trimmed by 3 bases and 4 bases, with 16 bases remaining between them.

The chain uses TRBV29-1 and TRBJ2-1; no reliable D call. Germline V CDR1 and CDR2: SQVTM, ANQGSEA. Trimming took 7 bases from V and 9 from J, leaving 10 bases between them. This CDR3 has 10 amino acids. The CDR3 sequence is CSGTHTEQFF. The CDR3 region has the DNA TGCAGCGGAACTCATACTGAGCAGTTCTTC.

CDR3 sequence (DNA): TGTGCCAGCAGTTTGACACAGGGATACGAGCAGTACTTC. It encodes CASSLTQGYEQYF. V and J are TRBV27 and TRBJ2-7; tentatively, D is TRBD1 (6 bases). V lost 3 bases and J 4 bases, leaving 10 bases between the germline ends. The CDR3 length is 13 residues. Looked up from germline, CDR1 is MNHEY and CDR2 is SMNVEV (reference sequence).

The chain carries TRBV6-2 or TRBV6-3 and TRBJ1-5; TRBD1 is a possible D gene (5 bases). The CDR3 contains 17 residues. CDR1 MNHEY and CDR2 SVGEGT come from the germline V gene. V dropped 2 bases and J dropped 0 bases, with 14 bases sitting between them. CDR3: CASSYLGGLLSNQPQHF. In DNA, the CDR3 is TGTGCCAGCAGTTACCTTGGGGGACTCCTTAGCAATCAGCCCCAGCATTTT.

J is TRBJ1-1 and V is TRBV7-3; weak D call: TRBD1 (6 bases). In germline, CDR1 is SGHTA, CDR2 FQGTGA. Trimming took off 1 base at V and 1 base at J, with 10 bases between the two ends. This CDR3 comprises 15 residues. CDR3 protein: CASSLMVGANTEAFF. CDR3 coding DNA: TGTGCCAGCAGCTTAATGGTGGGGGCGAACACTGAAGCTTTCTTT. The entire variable domain, with the rest obtained from reference TRBV7-3 and TRBJ1-1, is as follows: GAGVSQTPSNKVTEKGKYVELRCDPISGHTALYWYRQSLGQGPEFLIYFQGTGAADDSGLPNDRFFAVRPEGSVSTLKIQRTERGDSAVYLCASSLMVGANTEAFFGQGTRLTVV.

The chain uses TRBV29-1 and TRBJ2-3; D unresolved. CDR1 SQVTM and CDR2 ANQGSEA come from the germline V gene. There are 10 residues in the CDR3. Deletions cut 5 bases from V and 5 bases from J, with 5 bases between. The DNA of the CDR3 is TGCAGCGTTTTTATAGATACGCAGTATTTT. As protein: CSVFIDTQYF.

The rearrangement joins TRBV5-1 to TRBJ2-2; 9 bases are shared with TRBD1. The CDR3 covers 15 residues. After removal of 4 bases from V and 6 bases from J, the junction contained 7 bases not matched to a gene. CDR1 and CDR2 from the germline V gene are SGHRS and YFSETQ. In nucleotides, the CDR3 is TGCGCCAGCAGCAAGGACAGGGGCGTGGCCGGGGAGCTGTTTTTT. Protein product: CASSKDRGVAGELFF.

V is TRBV29-1 and J is TRBJ2-3; D uncertain. The CDR3 length is 16 residues. The V end lost 4 bases, the J end lost 5 bases, and 22 bases lay between the germline ends. CDR1 and CDR2 from the germline V gene are SQVTM and ANQGSEA. The CDR3 is CSVAIARTGTRDTQYF. DNA of the CDR3: TGCAGCGTTGCAATTGCTAGGACGGGTACCAGAGATACGCAGTATTTT.

The rearrangement links TRBV29-1 to TRBJ2-1; TRBD2 aligns across 7 bases. Germline V gene data show CDR1 as SQVTM and CDR2 as ANQGSEA. The CDR3 is 15 amino acids. Trimming cost V 5 bases and J 4 bases; bases outside gene matches: 11. The CDR3 is CSVLEGLVSYNEQFF. The CDR3 region has the DNA TGCAGCGTTTTGGAAGGACTAGTCTCGTACAATGAGCAGTTCTTC.

The CDR3 here is CASSLRLSGASTDTQYF. The CDR3 nucleotides read TGTGCCAGCAGTTTAAGGCTATCAGGGGCCAGCACAGATACGCAGTATTTT. The V gene is TRBV12-3 or TRBV12-4, the J gene TRBJ2-3, with TRBD1 as a possible D gene (6 bases). Deletions cut 2 bases from V and 0 bases from J, with 15 bases between. The CDR3 extends over 17 amino acids.

The V and J genes are TRBV7-3 and TRBJ1-3; D not resolved. V lost 0 bases, J lost 0 bases, and 3 bases lay in between. The CDR3 totals 14 residues. Per germline, CDR1 SGHTA and CDR2 FQGTGA. The DNA for the CDR3 is TGTGCCAGCAGCTTAACCTCCTCTGGAAACACCATATATTTT. Translating it yields CASSLTSSGNTIYF.

The chain recombines TRBV5-1 with TRBJ1-6, with no clear D. The ends were cut back, 4 bases at V and 8 bases at J, with 16 bases in the middle. The germline V gene encodes CDR1 SGHRS and CDR2 YFSETQ. The CDR3 length is 15 residues. CDR3 bases: TGCGCCAGCAGCCCCACGCCCTTGTCTTATTCACCCCTCCACTTT. Protein product: CASSPTPLSYSPLHF. Complete variable domain (other parts from reference TRBV5-1 and TRBJ1-6): KAGVTQTPRYLIKTRGQQVTLSCSPISGHRSVSWYQQTPGQGLQFLFEYFSETQRNKGNFPGRFSGRQFSNSRSEMNVSTLELGDSALYLCASSPTPLSYSPLHFGNGTRLTVT.

The V call is TRBV20-1, the J call TRBJ2-1; no clear D gene. This CDR3 is built from 16 residues. Between the trimmed V and J ends, which lost 0 bases and 0 bases, there was a span of 12 bases. Germline V gene lookup returns CDR1 DFQATT and CDR2 SNEGSKA (reference sequence). CDR3 nucleotide sequence: TGCAGTGCTAGAGACATGAACGGACGCTCCTACAATGAGCAGTTCTTC. Amino acids: CSARDMNGRSYNEQFF.

The chain joins TRBV19 to TRBJ2-5; D perhaps matches TRBD2 (6 bases). CDR3 size: 16 residues. The V and J ends lost 8 bases and 1 base respectively, with 20 bases between them. Germline V gene lookup returns CDR1 LNHDA and CDR2 SQIVND (reference sequence). CDR3: CASANRNRDFQETQYF. CDR3 nucleotides: TGTGCCAGTGCTAACCGAAACCGGGACTTCCAAGAGACCCAGTACTTC.

V is TRBV30 and J is TRBJ2-1; possible D gene TRBD1, 5 bases. The germline V and J ends were trimmed by 5 bases and 7 bases, with 24 bases remaining between them. CDR3 length: 16 amino acids. Germline V gene data show CDR1 as GTSNPN and CDR2 as SVGIG (reference sequence). The CDR3 is CAWDRQLSRWRNEQFF. The CDR3 DNA is TGTGCCTGGGACCGACAGCTTAGTAGGTGGCGGAATGAGCAGTTCTTC.

The chain links TRBV7-9 to TRBJ2-7, with 8 nucleotides matching TRBD1. Germline assignment: CDR1 SEHNR and CDR2 FQNEAQ (reference sequence). Trimming cost V 5 bases and J 6 bases; bases outside gene matches: 6. This CDR3 has 13 residues. CDR3 nucleotide sequence: TGTGCCAGCAGCCAGGGGACAGGACTCGAGCAGTACTTC. Translation gives CASSQGTGLEQYF. Using reference TRBV7-9 and TRBJ2-7 for the parts outside the CDR3, the full variable domain is DTGVSQNPRHKITKRGQNVTFRCDPISEHNRLYWYRQTLGQGPEFLTYFQNEAQLEKSRLLSDRFSAERPKGSFSTLEIQRTEQGDSAMYLCASSQGTGLEQYFGPGTRLTVT.

The genes are TRBV7-2 and TRBJ2-7, with TRBD2 as a possible D gene (5 bases). This CDR3 has 12 residues. The V gene lost 4 bases and the J gene lost 6 bases, with 10 bases spanning the gap. Germline lookup yields CDR1 SGHTA and CDR2 FQGNSA. Written as DNA, the CDR3 is TGTGCCAGCAGCTCGGACTGGGCCGAGCAGTACTTC. Protein product: CASSSDWAEQYF.

This clonotype was counted once. The chain combines TRBV29-1 with TRBJ2-3; tentatively, D is TRBD1 or TRBD2 (6 bases each). Germline CDR1 is SQVTM and CDR2 is ANQGSEA. CDR3 length: 13 amino acids. Trimming cost V 6 bases and J 2 bases, with 12 bases left between them. CDR3 DNA sequence: TGCAGCGTAGGGGGGAGGTCCACAGATACGCAGTATTTT. This codes for CSVGGRSTDTQYF.